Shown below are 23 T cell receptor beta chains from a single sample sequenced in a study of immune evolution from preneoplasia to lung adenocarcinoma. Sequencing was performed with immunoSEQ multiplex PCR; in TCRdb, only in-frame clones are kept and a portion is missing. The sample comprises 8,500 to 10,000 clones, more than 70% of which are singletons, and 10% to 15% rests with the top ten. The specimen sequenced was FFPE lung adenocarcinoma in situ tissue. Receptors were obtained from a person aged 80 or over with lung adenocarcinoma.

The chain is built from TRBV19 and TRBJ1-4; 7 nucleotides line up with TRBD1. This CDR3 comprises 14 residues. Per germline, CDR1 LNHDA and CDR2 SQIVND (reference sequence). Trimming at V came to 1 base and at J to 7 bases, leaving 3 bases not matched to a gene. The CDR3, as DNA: TGTGCCAGTAGTATAGGGACAGGTCCTGAAAAACTGTTTTTT. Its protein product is CASSIGTGPEKLFF.

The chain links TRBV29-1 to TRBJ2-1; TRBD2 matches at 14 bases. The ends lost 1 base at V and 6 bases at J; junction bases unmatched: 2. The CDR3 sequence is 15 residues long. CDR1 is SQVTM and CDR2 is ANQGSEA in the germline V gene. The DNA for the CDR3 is TGCAGCGTTGAAGGGACTAGCGGGGGGTTCAATGAGCAGTTCTTC. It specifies CSVEGTSGGFNEQFF.

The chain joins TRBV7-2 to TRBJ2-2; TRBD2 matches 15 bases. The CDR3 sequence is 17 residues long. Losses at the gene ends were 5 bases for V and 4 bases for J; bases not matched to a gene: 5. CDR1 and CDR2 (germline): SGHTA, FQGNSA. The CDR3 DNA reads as TGTGCCAGCAGCCGGGGACTAGCGGGGGGCGGCACCGGGGAGCTGTTTTTT. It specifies CASSRGLAGGGTGELFF.

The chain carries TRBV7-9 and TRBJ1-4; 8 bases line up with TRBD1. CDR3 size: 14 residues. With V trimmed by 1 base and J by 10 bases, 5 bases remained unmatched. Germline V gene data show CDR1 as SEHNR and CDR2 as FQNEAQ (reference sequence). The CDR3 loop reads CASSLEGQGAKLFF. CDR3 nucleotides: TGTGCCAGCAGCTTAGAGGGCCAGGGGGCAAAACTGTTTTTT.

CDR3 nucleotides: TGTGCCAGCAGCTCGTGGGACTCTCAAGAGACCCAGTACTTC. This translates into CASSSWDSQETQYF. The rearrangement joins TRBV9 to TRBJ2-5, with D perhaps TRBD2 (6 bases). CDR3 length equals 14 residues. The V end was cut by 4 bases, the J end by 2 bases, with 12 bases between. The V gene's germline CDR1 is SGDLS and CDR2 YYNGEE.

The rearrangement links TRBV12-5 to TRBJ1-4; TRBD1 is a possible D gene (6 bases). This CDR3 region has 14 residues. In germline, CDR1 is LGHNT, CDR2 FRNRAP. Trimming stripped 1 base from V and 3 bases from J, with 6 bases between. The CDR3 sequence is CASGLGQANEKLFF. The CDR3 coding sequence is TGTGCTAGTGGTTTGGGACAGGCTAATGAAAAACTGTTTTTT.

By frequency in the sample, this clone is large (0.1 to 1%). Written as DNA, the CDR3 is TGTGCCAGCAGTTTATCGCCTGGACAGGGTCGCTACGAGCAGTACTTC. Translating it yields CASSLSPGQGRYEQYF. The J gene is TRBJ2-7, the V gene TRBV27; TRBD1 agrees at 8 bases. The CDR3 has 16 residues. Germline V CDR1 and CDR2: MNHEY, SMNVEV (reference sequence). V lost 0 bases, J lost 3 bases, and 7 bases stayed unmatched.

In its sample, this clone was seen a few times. The CDR3, as DNA: TGTGCCAGCAGCTCAGAGAGGACAGGGAAAATGGGTGGCTACACCTTC. Encoded protein: CASSSERTGKMGGYTF. V is TRBV9 and J is TRBJ1-2; 8 nucleotides agree with TRBD1. CDR3 length: 16 amino acids. V was pared by 4 bases and J by 7 bases, with 15 bases of the junction left unmatched. Germline CDR1 reads SGDLS; CDR2 reads YYNGEE.

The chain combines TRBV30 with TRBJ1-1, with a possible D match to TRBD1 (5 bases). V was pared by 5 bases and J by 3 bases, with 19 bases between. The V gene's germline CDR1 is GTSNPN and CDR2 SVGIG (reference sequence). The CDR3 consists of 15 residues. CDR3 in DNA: TGTGCCTGGGGAGAACCCCGGACACTAGACACTGAAGCTTTCTTT. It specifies CAWGEPRTLDTEAFF.

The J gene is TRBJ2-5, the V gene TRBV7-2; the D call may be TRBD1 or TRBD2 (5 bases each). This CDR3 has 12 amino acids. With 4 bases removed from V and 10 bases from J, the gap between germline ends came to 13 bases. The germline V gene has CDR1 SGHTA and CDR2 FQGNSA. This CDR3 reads CASSSLGALQYF. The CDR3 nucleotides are TGTGCCAGCAGCTCCCTCGGGGCTCTCCAGTACTTC.

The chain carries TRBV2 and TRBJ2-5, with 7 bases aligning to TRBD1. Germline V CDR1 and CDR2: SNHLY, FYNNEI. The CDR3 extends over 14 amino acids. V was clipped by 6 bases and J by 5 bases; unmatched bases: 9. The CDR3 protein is CASSPGTDMETQYF. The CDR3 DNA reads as TGTGCCAGCAGCCCCGGGACAGACATGGAGACCCAGTACTTC. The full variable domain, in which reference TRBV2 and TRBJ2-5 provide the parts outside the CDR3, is EPEVTQTPSHQVTQMGQEVILRCVPISNHLYFYWYRQILGQKVEFLVSFYNNEISEKSEIFDDQFSVERPDGSNFTLKIRSTKLEDSAMYFCASSPGTDMETQYFGPGTRLLVL.

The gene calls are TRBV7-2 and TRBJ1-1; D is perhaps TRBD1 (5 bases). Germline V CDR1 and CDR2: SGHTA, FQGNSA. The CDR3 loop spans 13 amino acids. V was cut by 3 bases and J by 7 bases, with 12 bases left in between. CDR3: CASSFNRGGEAFF. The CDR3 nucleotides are TGTGCCAGCAGCTTCAATCGTGGGGGTGAAGCTTTCTTT.

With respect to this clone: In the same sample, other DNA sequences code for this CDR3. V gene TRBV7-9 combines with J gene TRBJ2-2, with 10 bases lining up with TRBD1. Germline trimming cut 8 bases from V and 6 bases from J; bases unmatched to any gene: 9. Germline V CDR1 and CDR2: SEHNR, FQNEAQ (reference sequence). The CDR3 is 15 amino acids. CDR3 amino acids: CASRPRQGAAGELFF. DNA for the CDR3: TGTGCCAGCCGACCAAGACAGGGGGCGGCCGGGGAGCTGTTTTTT.

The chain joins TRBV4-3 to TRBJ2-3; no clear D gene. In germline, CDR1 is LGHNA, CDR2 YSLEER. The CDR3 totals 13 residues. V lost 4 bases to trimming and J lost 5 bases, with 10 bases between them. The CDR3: CASSPRPQDTQYF. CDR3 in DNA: TGCGCCAGCAGCCCCCGGCCTCAAGATACGCAGTATTTT.

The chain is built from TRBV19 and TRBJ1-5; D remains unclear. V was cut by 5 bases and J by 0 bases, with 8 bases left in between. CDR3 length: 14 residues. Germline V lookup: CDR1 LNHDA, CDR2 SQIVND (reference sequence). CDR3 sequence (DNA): TGTGCCAGTAGTCGGACCGTTAGCAATCAGCCCCAGCATTTT. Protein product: CASSRTVSNQPQHF.

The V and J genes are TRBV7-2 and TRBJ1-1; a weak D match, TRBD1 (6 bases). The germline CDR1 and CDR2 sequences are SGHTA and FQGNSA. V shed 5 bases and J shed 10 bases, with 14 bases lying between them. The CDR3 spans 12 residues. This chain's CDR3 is CASSVLQGAAFF. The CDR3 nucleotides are TGTGCCAGCAGCGTCCTACAGGGTGCAGCTTTCTTT.

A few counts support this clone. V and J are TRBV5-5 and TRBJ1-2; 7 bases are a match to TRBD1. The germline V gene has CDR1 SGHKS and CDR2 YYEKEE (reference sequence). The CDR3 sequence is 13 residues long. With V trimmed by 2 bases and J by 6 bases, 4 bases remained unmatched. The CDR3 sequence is CASSFGTENGYTF. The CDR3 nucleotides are TGTGCCAGCAGCTTTGGGACAGAGAATGGCTACACCTTC.

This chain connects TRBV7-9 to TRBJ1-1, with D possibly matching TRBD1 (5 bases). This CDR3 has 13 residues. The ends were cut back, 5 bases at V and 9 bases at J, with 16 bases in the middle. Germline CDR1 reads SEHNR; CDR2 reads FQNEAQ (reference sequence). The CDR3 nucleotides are TGTGCCAGCAGCATGGGGGAGGATATTAAAGCTTTCTTT. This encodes CASSMGEDIKAFF.

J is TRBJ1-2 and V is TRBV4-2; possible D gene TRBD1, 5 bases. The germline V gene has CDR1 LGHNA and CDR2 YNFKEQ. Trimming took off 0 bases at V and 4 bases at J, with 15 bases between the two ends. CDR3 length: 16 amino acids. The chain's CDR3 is CASSQEATASFYGYTF. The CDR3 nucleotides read TGTGCCAGCAGCCAAGAAGCGACAGCTTCATTCTATGGCTACACCTTC.

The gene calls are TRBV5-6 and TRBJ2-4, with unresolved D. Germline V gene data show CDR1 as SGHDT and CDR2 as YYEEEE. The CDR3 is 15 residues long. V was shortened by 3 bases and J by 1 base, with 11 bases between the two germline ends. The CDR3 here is CASSSITPAKNIQYF. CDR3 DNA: TGTGCCAGCAGCTCGATCACACCCGCCAAAAACATTCAGTACTTC.

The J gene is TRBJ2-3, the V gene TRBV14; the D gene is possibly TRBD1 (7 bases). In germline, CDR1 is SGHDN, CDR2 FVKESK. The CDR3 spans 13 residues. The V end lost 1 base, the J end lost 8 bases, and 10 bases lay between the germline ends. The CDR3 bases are TGTGCCAGCAGCCAAGGTCAGGGGGGTACGCAGTATTTT. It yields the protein CASSQGQGGTQYF.

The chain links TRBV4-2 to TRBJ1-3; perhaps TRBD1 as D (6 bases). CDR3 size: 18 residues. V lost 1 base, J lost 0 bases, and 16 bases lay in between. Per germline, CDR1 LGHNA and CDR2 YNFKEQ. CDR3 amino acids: CASSQGPGRGGSGNTIYF. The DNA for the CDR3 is TGTGCCAGCAGCCAAGGTCCGGGCAGGGGCGGCTCTGGAAACACCATATATTTT.

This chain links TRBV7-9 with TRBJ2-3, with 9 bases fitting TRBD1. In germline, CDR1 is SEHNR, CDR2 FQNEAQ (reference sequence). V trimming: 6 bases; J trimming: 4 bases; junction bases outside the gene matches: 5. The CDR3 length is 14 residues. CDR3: CASSDRGLSDTQYF. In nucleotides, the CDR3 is TGTGCCAGCAGTGACAGGGGGTTATCAGATACGCAGTATTTT.